The 15 T cell receptor beta chains given below trace back to one sample, sequenced in a study of human T cells and chemical hapten exposure. TCRdb redid the calling of the RACE reads with MiXCR, one entry per CDR3 protein. This sample has 300,000 to 450,000 distinct CDR3 sequences, with around 5% found just once. Sample time point: pre-sensitization, week 0. Treatment noted: therapeutic diphenylcyclopropenone sensitization with weekly scalp DPC. The sample here was whole blood, taken in connection with sensitization to the hapten diphenylcyclopropenone (DPC). Receptors were obtained from a woman aged 18-29 years with alopecia areata. Some clones in this sample may be carry-over from other donors' samples.

In its sample, this clonotype was seen many times. The chain is built from TRBV18 and TRBJ1-1; D perhaps matches TRBD1 (6 bases). Trimming took 6 bases from V and 11 from J, leaving 16 bases between them. Germline V lookup: CDR1 KGHSH, CDR2 LQKENI. The CDR3 is 12 residues long. The CDR3 sequence: CASSEGENLAFF. The CDR3 DNA is TGTGCCAGCTCCGAGGGGGAGAATCTGGCTTTCTTT.

At least ten counts were recorded for this clonotype. The chain joins TRBV27 to TRBJ2-7, with 10 bases that match TRBD1. Germline lookup yields CDR1 MNHEY and CDR2 SMNVEV (reference sequence). The trim removed 5 bases at V and 3 bases at J, leaving 4 bases unmatched. The CDR3 length is 14 residues. CDR3 loop: CASSPRTGGYEQYF. CDR3 sequence (DNA): TGTGCCAGCAGTCCGCGGACAGGGGGCTACGAGCAGTACTTC.

This clonotype showed up many times. The chain uses TRBV13 and TRBJ2-3; 10 positions match TRBD2. Germline V lookup: CDR1 PRHDT, CDR2 FYEKMQ (reference sequence). This CDR3 region has 16 residues. Germline trimming cut 5 bases from V and 1 base from J; bases unmatched to any gene: 6. Written as DNA, the CDR3 is TGTGCCAGCAGCCAAATCCTAGCGGGGGGCACAGATACGCAGTATTTT. Translated, it gives CASSQILAGGTDTQYF. Filled out from reference TRBV13 and TRBJ2-3, the complete variable domain reads AAGVIQSPRHLIKEKRETATLKCYPIPRHDTVYWYQQGPGQDPQFLISFYEKMQSDKGSIPDRFSAQQFSDYHSELNMSSLELGDSALYFCASSQILAGGTDTQYFGPGTRLTVL.

The chain employs TRBV13 and TRBJ2-1, with 7 positions matching TRBD1. V was clipped by 4 bases and J by 5 bases; unmatched bases: 2. This CDR3 contains 13 residues. The V gene's germline CDR1 is PRHDT and CDR2 FYEKMQ (reference sequence). The CDR3 sequence is CASSSGTDNEQFF. CDR3 bases: TGTGCCAGCAGCTCGGGGACAGACAATGAGCAGTTCTTC. The full variable domain, rest sourced from reference TRBV13 and TRBJ2-1, is AAGVIQSPRHLIKEKRETATLKCYPIPRHDTVYWYQQGPGQDPQFLISFYEKMQSDKGSIPDRFSAQQFSDYHSELNMSSLELGDSALYFCASSSGTDNEQFFGPGTRLTVL.

The sample holds many counts of this clonotype. The chain combines TRBV10-3 with TRBJ1-1, with TRBD1 matching over 7 bases. Trimming took 4 bases from V and 0 from J; bases not matched to a gene: 2. CDR1 ENHRY and CDR2 SYGVKD come from the germline V gene. The CDR3 extends over 14 amino acids. The CDR3 reads CAISGGQMNTEAFF. The CDR3 DNA sequence: TGTGCCATCAGTGGGGGACAGATGAACACTGAAGCTTTCTTT.

This clonotype was counted at least ten times. The rearrangement links TRBV20-1 to TRBJ1-4; a weak D match, TRBD1 (5 bases). Trimming left V 0 bases short and J 14 bases short, with 22 bases between. Germline V gene sequence: CDR1 DFQATT, CDR2 SNEGSKA (reference sequence). This CDR3 region has 15 residues. CDR3 amino acids: CSARDGGRGPGPLFF. In nucleotides, the CDR3 is TGCAGTGCTAGAGATGGCGGGAGGGGACCCGGGCCCCTGTTTTTT.

This rearrangement joins TRBV5-1 to TRBJ1-1, with D perhaps matching TRBD1 (5 bases). There are 13 residues in the CDR3. CDR1 SGHRS and CDR2 YFSETQ come from the germline V gene. The ends were cut back, 5 bases at V and 3 bases at J, with 11 bases in the middle. CDR3: CASRLQEYTEAFF. DNA for the CDR3: TGCGCCAGCAGACTACAGGAATACACTGAAGCTTTCTTT.

This clonotype turned up a few times. Since a much larger clone is just one base distant, this may be a read error. The rearrangement links TRBV6-4 to TRBJ1-5, with D maybe TRBD1 (5 bases). Trimming shortened V by 11 bases and J by 4 bases, and 15 bases separated the two germline ends. The CDR3 extends over 13 amino acids. CDR1 and CDR2 from the germline V gene are MRHNA and SNTAGT. CDR3 in amino acids: CAGAVQENQPQHF. CDR3 in DNA: TGTGCCGGCGCTGTACAGGAAAATCAGCCCCAGCATTTT.

This clonotype was seen at least ten times. The chain employs TRBV4-1 and TRBJ2-4; D remains unclear. Trimming pared 4 bases from V and 6 bases from J, leaving 16 bases between. Germline-derived CDR1 and CDR2 are MGHRA and YSYEKL. CDR3 length equals 15 residues. This chain's CDR3 is CASSPDEDPRNIQYF. The CDR3 DNA reads as TGCGCCAGCAGCCCAGACGAGGATCCGAGAAACATTCAGTACTTC.

This clonotype was recorded a few times. V and J are TRBV7-9 and TRBJ2-5; 13 nucleotides align to TRBD2. V lost 1 base, J lost 5 bases, and 4 bases stayed unmatched. CDR3 length equals 16 residues. From germline, CDR1 is SEHNR and CDR2 FQNEAQ (reference sequence). CDR3 sequence: CASSLEATSGRETQYF. The CDR3, as DNA: TGTGCCAGCAGCTTAGAGGCGACTAGCGGGAGGGAGACCCAGTACTTC.

This sequence joins TRBV7-3 and TRBJ2-5; 9 nucleotides match TRBD2. CDR3 size: 13 residues. Germline-derived CDR1 and CDR2 are SGHTA and FQGTGA. V lost 4 bases, J lost 4 bases, and 1 base stayed unmatched. The chain's CDR3 is CASSSSGVETQYF. The DNA for the CDR3 is TGTGCCAGCAGCTCTAGCGGGGTAGAGACCCAGTACTTC. Looking up the rest from reference TRBV7-3 and TRBJ2-5 gives the full variable domain: GAGVSQTPSNKVTEKGKYVELRCDPISGHTALYWYRQSLGQGPEFLIYFQGTGAADDSGLPNDRFFAVRPEGSVSTLKIQRTERGDSAVYLCASSSSGVETQYFGPGTRLLVL.

The rearrangement uses TRBV3-1 and TRBJ2-7, with TRBD1 as a possible D gene (6 bases). CDR1 is LGHDT, CDR2 YNNKEL, per germline (reference sequence). The V end lost 4 bases, the J end lost 2 bases, and 12 bases lay between the germline ends. The CDR3 runs to 14 residues. CDR3 DNA sequence: TGTGCCAGCAGCCGCAGACAGGAGACCTACGAGCAGTACTTC. Translating it yields CASSRRQETYEQYF.

CDR3 DNA: TGTGCCAGCAGCCCTAAGGCGCCGGGACAGAACACTGAAGCTTTCTTT. The encoded protein is CASSPKAPGQNTEAFF. The chain carries TRBV7-8 and TRBJ1-1, with D tentatively TRBD1 (6 bases). Germline V gene data show CDR1 as SGHVS and CDR2 as FQNEAQ. The CDR3 covers 16 residues. The V gene lost 5 bases and the J gene lost 1 base, with 17 bases spanning the gap.

This clonotype was observed many times. The V gene is TRBV4-3, the J gene TRBJ1-6; 7 bases are a match to TRBD1. CDR1 and CDR2 from the germline V gene are LGHNA and YSLEER. V shed 5 bases, J shed 6 bases, and the junction held 10 bases outside the gene matches. This CDR3 is built from 16 residues. The CDR3 sequence is CASSTGEDGLNSPLHF. The CDR3 DNA sequence: TGCGCCAGCAGCACAGGGGAAGACGGCCTTAATTCACCCCTCCACTTT.

There are a few counts of this clonotype. The rearrangement links TRBV7-2 to TRBJ2-7, with no clear D. Between the trimmed V and J ends, which lost 6 bases and 4 bases, there was a span of 16 bases. Germline V gene lookup returns CDR1 SGHTA and CDR2 FQGNSA. The CDR3 extends over 14 amino acids. CDR3 sequence: CASSPDSLAYEQYF. CDR3 sequence (DNA): TGTGCCAGCAGTCCCGACTCCCTGGCGTACGAGCAGTACTTC.